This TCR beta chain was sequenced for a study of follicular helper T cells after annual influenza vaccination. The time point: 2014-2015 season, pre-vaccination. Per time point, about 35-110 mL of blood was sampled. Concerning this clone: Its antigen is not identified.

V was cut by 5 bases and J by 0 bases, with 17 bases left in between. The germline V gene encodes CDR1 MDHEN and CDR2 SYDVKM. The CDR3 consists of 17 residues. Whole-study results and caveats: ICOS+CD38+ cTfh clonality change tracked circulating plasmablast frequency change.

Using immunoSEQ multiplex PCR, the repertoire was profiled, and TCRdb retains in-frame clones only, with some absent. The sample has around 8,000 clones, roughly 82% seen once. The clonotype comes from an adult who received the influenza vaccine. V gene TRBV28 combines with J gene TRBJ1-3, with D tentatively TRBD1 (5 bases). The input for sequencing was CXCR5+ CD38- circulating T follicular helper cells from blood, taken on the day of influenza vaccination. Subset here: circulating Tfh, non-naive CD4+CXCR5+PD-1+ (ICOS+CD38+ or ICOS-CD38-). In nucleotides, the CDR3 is TGTGCCAGCAGTCCCCCTTCGGGGCCCGCCTCTGGAAACACCATATATTTT. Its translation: CASSPPSGPASGNTIYF. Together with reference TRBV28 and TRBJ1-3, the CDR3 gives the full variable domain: DVKVTQSSRYLVKRTGEKVFLECVQDMDHENMFWYRQDPGLGLRLIYFSYDVKMKEKGDIPEGYSVSREKKERFSLILESASTNQTSMYLCASSPPSGPASGNTIYFGEGSWLTVV.